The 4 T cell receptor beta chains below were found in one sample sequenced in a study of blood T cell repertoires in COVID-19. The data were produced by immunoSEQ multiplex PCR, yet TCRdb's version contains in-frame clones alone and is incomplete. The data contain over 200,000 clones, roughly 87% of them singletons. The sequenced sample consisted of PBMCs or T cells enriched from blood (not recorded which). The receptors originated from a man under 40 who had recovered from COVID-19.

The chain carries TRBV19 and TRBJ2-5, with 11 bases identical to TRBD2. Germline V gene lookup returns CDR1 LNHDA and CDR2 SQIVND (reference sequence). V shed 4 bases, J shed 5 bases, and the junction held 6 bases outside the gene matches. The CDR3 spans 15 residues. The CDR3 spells CASSTRLAGPETQYF. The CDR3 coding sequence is TGTGCCAGTAGTACCCGACTAGCGGGGCCGGAGACCCAGTACTTC.

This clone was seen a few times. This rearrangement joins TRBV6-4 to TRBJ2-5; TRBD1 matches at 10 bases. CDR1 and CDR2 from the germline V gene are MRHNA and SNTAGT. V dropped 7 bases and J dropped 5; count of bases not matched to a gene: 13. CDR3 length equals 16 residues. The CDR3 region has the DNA TGTGCCAGCACGCACTCCGGGACAGGGGAGGAGGAGACCCAGTACTTC. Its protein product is CASTHSGTGEEETQYF.

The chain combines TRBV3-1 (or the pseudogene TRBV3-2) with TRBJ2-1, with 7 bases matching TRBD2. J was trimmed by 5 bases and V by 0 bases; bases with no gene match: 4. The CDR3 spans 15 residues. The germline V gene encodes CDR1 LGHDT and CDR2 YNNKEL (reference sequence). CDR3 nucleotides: TGTGCCAGCAGCCAAGACGGACTAGAGAACAATGAGCAGTTCTTC. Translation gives CASSQDGLENNEQFF.

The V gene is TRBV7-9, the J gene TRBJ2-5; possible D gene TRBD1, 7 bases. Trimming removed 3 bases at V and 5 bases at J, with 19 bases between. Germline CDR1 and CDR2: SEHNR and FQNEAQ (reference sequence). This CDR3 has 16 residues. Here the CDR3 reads CASSLTAGGGRETQYF. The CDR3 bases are TGTGCCAGCAGCTTGACGGCCGGAGGGGGCCGGGAGACCCAGTACTTC.